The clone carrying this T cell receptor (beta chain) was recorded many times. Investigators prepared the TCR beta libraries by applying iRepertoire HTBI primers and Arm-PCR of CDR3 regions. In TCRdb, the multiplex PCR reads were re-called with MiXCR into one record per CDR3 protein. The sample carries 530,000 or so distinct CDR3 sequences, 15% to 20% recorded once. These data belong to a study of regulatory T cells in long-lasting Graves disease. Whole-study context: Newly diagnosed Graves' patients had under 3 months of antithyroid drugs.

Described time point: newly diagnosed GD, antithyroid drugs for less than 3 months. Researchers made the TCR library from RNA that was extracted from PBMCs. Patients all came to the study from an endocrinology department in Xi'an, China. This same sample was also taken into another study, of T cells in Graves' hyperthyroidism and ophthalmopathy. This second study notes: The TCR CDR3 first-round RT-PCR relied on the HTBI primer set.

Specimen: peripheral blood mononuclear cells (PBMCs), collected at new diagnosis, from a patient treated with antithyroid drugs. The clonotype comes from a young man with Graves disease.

CDR3 loop: CASSHPGLAGGRNEQYF. CDR3 bases: TGTGCCAGCAGTCATCCGGGACTAGCGGGAGGACGAAACGAGCAGTACTTC. V gene TRBV6-1 combines with J gene TRBJ2-7; 15 bases map to TRBD2. Germline-derived CDR1 and CDR2 are MNHNS and SASEGT. Trimming removed 5 bases from V and 5 bases from J; junction bases left unmatched: 10. The CDR3 totals 17 residues.